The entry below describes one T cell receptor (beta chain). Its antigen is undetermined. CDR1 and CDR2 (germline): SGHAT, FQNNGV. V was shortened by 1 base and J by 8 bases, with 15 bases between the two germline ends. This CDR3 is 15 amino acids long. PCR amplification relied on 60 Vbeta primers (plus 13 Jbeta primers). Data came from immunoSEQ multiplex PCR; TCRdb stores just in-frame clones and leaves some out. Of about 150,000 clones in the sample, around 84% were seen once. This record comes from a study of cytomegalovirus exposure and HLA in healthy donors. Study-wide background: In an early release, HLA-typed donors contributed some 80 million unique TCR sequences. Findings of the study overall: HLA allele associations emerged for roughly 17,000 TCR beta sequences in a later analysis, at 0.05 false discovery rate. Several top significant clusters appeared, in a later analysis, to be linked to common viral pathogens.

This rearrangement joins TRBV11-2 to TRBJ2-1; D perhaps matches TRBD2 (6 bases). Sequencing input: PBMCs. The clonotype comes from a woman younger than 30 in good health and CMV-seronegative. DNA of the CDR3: TGTGCCAGCAGCTTAGCCGGGAGCGAGTCCGATGAGCAGTTCTTC. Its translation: CASSLAGSESDEQFF. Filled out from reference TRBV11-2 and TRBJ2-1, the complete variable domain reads EAGVAQSPRYKIIEKRQSVAFWCNPISGHATLYWYQQILGQGPKLLIQFQNNGVVDDSQLPKDRFSAERLKGVDSTLKIQPAKLEDSAVYLCASSLAGSESDEQFFGPGTRLTVL.